This T cell receptor (beta chain) was observed in a study of cytomegalovirus exposure and HLA in healthy donors. Germline CDR1 LNHNV, CDR2 YYDKDF (reference sequence). CDR3 size: 17 residues. Findings and caveats of the study: The authors excluded some V segments, including TRBV6-2 and TRBV6-3, as indistinguishable. The authors later linked a missense DCLRE1C variant to TCR beta V- and J-gene trimming. An analysis done earlier found most TCR beta V segments productive about 87% or about 30% of the time.

13 Jbeta primers and 60 Vbeta primers were used for the PCR. The assay was immunoSEQ multiplex PCR, and TCRdb's table has in-frame clones only and misses some. Here the sample spans around 99,000 clones, approximately 63% being singletons. Concerning this clone: Its antigen is not identified.

What was sequenced was PBMCs. The chain is built from TRBV15 and TRBJ2-5; 10 bases fit TRBD1. Near its end, the DNA agrees better with TRBJ2-7, so the J call may be wrong. This TCR was recovered from a young woman in good health and CMV-seronegative. CDR3 DNA: TGTGCCACCAGCAGGAATCATCGGGGACAGGGGTCCTACGAGCAGTACTTC. Encoded protein: CATSRNHRGQGSYEQYF.